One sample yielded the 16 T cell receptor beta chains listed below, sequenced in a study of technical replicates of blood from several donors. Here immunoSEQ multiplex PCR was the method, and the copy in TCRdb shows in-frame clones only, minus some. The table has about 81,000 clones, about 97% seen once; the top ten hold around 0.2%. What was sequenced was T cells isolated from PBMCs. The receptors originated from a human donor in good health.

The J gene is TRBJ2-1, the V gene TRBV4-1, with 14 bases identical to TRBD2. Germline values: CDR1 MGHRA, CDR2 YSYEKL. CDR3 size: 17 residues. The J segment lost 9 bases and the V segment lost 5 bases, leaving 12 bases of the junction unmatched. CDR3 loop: CASSTYRTSGGTGEQFF. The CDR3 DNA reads TGCGCCAGCAGCACATACCGGACTAGCGGGGGGACAGGTGAGCAGTTCTTC.

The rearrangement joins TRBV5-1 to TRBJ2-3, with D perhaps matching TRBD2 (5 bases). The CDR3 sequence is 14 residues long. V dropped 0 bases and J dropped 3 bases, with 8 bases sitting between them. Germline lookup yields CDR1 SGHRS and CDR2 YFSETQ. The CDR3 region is CASSLGGSTDTQYF. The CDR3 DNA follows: TGCGCCAGCAGCTTGGGTGGGAGTACAGATACGCAGTATTTT.

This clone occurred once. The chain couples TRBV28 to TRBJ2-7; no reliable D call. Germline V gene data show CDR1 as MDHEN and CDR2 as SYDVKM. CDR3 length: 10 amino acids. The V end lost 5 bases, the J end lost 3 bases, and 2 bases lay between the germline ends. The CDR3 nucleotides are TGTGCCAGCAGTCGCTACGAGCAGTACTTC. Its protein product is CASSRYEQYF.

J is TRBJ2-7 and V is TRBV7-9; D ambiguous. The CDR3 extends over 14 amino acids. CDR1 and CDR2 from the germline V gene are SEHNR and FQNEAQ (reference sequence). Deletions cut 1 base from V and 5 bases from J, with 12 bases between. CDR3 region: CASSLVVPLDEQYF. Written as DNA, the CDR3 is TGTGCCAGCAGCTTAGTTGTCCCTCTTGACGAGCAGTACTTC.

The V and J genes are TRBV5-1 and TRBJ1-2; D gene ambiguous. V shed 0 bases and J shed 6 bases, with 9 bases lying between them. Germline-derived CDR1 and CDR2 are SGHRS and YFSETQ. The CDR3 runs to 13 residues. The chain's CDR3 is CASSLDVYDGYTF. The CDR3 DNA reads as TGCGCCAGCAGCTTGGATGTTTATGATGGCTACACCTTC.

The CDR3 is CASSPEDLYNEQFF. CDR3 in DNA: TGCGCCAGCAGTCCGGAGGACTTATACAATGAGCAGTTCTTC. The chain links TRBV5-1 to TRBJ2-1; possibly TRBD2 for D (5 bases). The ends were cut back, 5 bases at V and 4 bases at J, with 13 bases in the middle. From germline, CDR1 is SGHRS and CDR2 YFSETQ. The CDR3 length is 14 residues.

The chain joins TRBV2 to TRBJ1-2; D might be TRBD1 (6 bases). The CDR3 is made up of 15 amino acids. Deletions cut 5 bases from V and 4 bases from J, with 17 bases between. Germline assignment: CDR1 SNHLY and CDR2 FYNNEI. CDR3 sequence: CASSPTVGGAYGYTF. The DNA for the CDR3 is TGTGCCAGCAGTCCGACGGTAGGGGGGGCCTATGGCTACACCTTC.

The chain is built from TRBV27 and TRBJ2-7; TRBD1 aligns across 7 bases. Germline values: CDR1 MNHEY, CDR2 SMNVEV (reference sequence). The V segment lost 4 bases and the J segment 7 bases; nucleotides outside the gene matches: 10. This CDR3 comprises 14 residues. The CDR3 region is CASSSPITGDEQYF. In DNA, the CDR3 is TGTGCCAGCAGTTCCCCGATTACAGGGGATGAGCAGTACTTC.

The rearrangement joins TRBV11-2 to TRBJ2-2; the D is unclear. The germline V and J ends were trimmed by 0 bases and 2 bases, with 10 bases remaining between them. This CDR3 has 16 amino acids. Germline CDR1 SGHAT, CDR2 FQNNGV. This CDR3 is CASSLDRQINTGELFF. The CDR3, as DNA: TGTGCCAGCAGCTTAGATCGTCAGATAAACACCGGGGAGCTGTTTTTT.

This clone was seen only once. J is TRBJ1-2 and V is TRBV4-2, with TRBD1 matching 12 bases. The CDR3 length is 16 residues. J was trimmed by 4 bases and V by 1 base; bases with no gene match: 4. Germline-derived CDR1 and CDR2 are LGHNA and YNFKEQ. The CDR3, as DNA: TGTGCCAGCAGCCAAGTGGGACAGGGGGCGGGCTATGGCTACACCTTC. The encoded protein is CASSQVGQGAGYGYTF.

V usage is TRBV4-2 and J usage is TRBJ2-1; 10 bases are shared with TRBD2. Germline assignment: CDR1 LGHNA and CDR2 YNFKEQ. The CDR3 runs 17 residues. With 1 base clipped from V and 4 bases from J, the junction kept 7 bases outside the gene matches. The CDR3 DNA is TGTGCCAGCAGCCAAGGTGACGGGACTAGCGTATACAATGAGCAGTTCTTC. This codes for CASSQGDGTSVYNEQFF.

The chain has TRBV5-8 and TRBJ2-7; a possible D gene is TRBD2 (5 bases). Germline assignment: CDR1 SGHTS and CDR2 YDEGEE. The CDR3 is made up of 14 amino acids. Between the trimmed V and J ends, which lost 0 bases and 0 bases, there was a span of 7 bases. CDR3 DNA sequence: TGTGCCAGCAGCTTGGGCGGGCGCTCCTACGAGCAGTACTTC. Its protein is CASSLGGRSYEQYF.

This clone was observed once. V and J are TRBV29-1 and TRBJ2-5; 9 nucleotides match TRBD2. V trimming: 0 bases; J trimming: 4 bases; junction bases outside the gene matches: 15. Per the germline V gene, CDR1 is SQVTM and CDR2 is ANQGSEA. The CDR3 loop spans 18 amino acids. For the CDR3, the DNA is TGCAGCGTTGAAGAATCTTCGTCAGGACTAGCGATAGGAGAGACCCAGTACTTC. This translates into CSVEESSSGLAIGETQYF.

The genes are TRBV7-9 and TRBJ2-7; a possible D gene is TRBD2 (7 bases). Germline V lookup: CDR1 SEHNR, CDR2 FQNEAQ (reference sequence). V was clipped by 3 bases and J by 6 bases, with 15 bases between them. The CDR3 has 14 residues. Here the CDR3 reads CASSFDGGQGEQYF. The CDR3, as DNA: TGTGCCAGCAGCTTCGACGGGGGGCAAGGCGAGCAGTACTTC.

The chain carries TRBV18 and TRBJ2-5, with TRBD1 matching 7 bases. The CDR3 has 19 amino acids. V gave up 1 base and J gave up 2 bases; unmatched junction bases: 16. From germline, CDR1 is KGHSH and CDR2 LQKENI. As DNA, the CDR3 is TGTGCCAGCTCACCACGTTGGGCTTCGGAAACAGGGGCGCAAGAGACCCAGTACTTC. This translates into CASSPRWASETGAQETQYF.

CDR3 nucleotides: TGCGCCAGCCGAAGGGGTAAGACTAGCGGGAGCGGGAACACCGGGGAGCTGTTTTTT. It codes for CASRRGKTSGSGNTGELFF. The chain joins TRBV23-1 to TRBJ2-2; 12 nucleotides line up with TRBD2. TRBV23-1 counts as an open reading frame of uncertain function. This CDR3 is built from 19 residues. The V and J ends lost 8 bases and 1 base, in that order; junction bases with no gene match: 14.